The clone carrying this T cell receptor (beta chain) was counted a few times. This sample's treatment: randomized to nivolumab then ipilimumab (arm A) or the reverse (arm B). Patients had received no earlier DNA-damaging chemotherapy. From thawed PBMCs, live CD3+CD8+ cells negative for CD19 and CD56 were sorted. Profiled with immunoSEQ multiplex PCR; TCRdb holds only in-frame clones, not every one. The data contain tens of thousands of clones, roughly four fifths of them seen just once; the ten biggest clones take up approximately 10%. The sample comes from a study of sequential checkpoint blockade in melanoma. Study overall: First-line arms were nivolumab then ipilimumab, or the reverse, randomized 1:1. Maintenance nivolumab came after either treatment sequence.

V gave up 3 bases and J gave up 10 bases; unmatched junction bases: 8. Germline-derived CDR1 and CDR2 are LNHDA and SQIVND (reference sequence). The CDR3 is made up of 14 amino acids. The chain combines TRBV19 with TRBJ1-1, with 10 bases identical to TRBD1. The source material was CD8+ T cells sorted from blood (inferred from file names), sampled from a patient given nivolumab and ipilimumab in sequence. The TCR was taken from a human donor with melanoma. In nucleotides, the CDR3 is TGTGCCAGTAGTATTGGGACAGGGGAAGCTTCAGCTTTCTTT. Residues: CASSIGTGEASAFF.